This TCR beta chain derives from a study of blood T cell repertoires in COVID-19. The CDR3 runs to 16 residues. Germline V gives CDR1 LNHDA, CDR2 SQIVND (reference sequence). The V and J ends lost 3 bases and 6 bases, in that order; junction bases with no gene match: 3. Using immunoSEQ multiplex PCR, the repertoire was profiled, and TCRdb retains in-frame clones only, with some absent. The sample shows 150,000 to 200,000 clones, 82% of them seen only once. The V gene is TRBV19, the J gene TRBJ2-2; TRBD2 aligns across 14 bases. This receptor was identified in a woman in her fifties or sixties with COVID-19, enrolled during active disease. Sequencing was done on a sample of peripheral blood. CDR3 region: CASSIETSGRAGELFF. DNA of the CDR3: TGTGCCAGTAGTATCGAGACTAGCGGGAGGGCCGGGGAGCTGTTTTTT.